This T cell receptor beta chain was identified in a study of cytomegalovirus exposure and HLA in healthy donors. Some clones are missing from TCRdb's copy, which holds only in-frame ones; the method was immunoSEQ multiplex PCR. The sample shows about 150,000 clones, 85% to 95% of them seen only once. Germline V lookup: CDR1 SGDLS, CDR2 YYNGEE. V dropped 0 bases and J dropped 5; count of bases not matched to a gene: 8. The CDR3 runs 16 residues. Remarks on this clone: What it recognizes is unknown.

Study-wide results and caveats: TCR sequences were mostly rare, though some public TCRs occurred in many donors. In vitro confirmation showed a few CMV-associated chains to be CMV antigen specific. Investigators reported under 200 TCR beta chains as tied to cytomegalovirus.

V gene TRBV9 combines with J gene TRBJ2-3, with 8 bases identical to TRBD1. Sequencing was carried out using PBMCs. The receptor comes from a man between 18 and 29 years old in good health and CMV-seropositive. Here the CDR3 reads CASSVGSRGRLDTQYF. The DNA for the CDR3 is TGTGCCAGCAGCGTAGGGTCCAGGGGGCGGTTAGATACGCAGTATTTT.